A single sample gave rise to the 23 T cell receptor beta chains below, sequenced in a study of neoadjuvant anti-PD-1 for oral cavity cancer. Clones were sequenced by immunoSEQ multiplex PCR, and TCRdb holds only the in-frame ones, with some missing. The table shows tens of thousands of clones, with 84% occurring only once. Sequenced material: PBMCs, taken before nivolumab (anti-PD-1) treatment. Receptors were obtained from a person between 40 and 80 years old with oral cavity squamous cell carcinoma.

The chain is built from TRBV5-1 and TRBJ2-1; TRBD2 aligns across 8 bases. Trimming at V came to 4 bases and at J to 7 bases, leaving 19 bases not matched to a gene. CDR1 and CDR2 from the germline V gene are SGHRS and YFSETQ. The CDR3 has 18 amino acids. The CDR3 protein is CASSLELFSGDWVNEQFF. For the CDR3, the DNA is TGCGCCAGCAGCCTTGAATTGTTTAGCGGGGACTGGGTAAATGAGCAGTTCTTC.

In its sample, this clone was seen once. The rearrangement joins TRBV4-1 to TRBJ1-1, with a weak D call TRBD1 (6 bases). Trimming shortened V by 1 base and J by 4 bases, and 22 bases separated the two germline ends. Germline values: CDR1 MGHRA, CDR2 YSYEKL. The CDR3 runs 18 residues. CDR3 coding DNA: TGCGCCAGCAGCCAAGGAGCAGGGGAGTCCACCTTACGCACTGAAGCTTTCTTT. Residues: CASSQGAGESTLRTEAFF.

The chain links TRBV2 to TRBJ2-1; the match to TRBD2 covers 11 bases. The trim removed 4 bases at V and 3 bases at J, leaving 2 bases unmatched. Germline V gene lookup returns CDR1 SNHLY and CDR2 FYNNEI. The CDR3 extends over 15 amino acids. CDR3 nucleotide sequence: TGTGCCAGCAGTGGAGGGACTAGCGGCTACAATGAGCAGTTCTTC. It yields the protein CASSGGTSGYNEQFF.

The chain couples TRBV5-1 to TRBJ2-7, with D possibly being TRBD2 (7 bases). Deletions cut 3 bases from V and 2 bases from J, with 15 bases between. CDR3 size: 15 residues. Germline assignment: CDR1 SGHRS and CDR2 YFSETQ. As DNA, the CDR3 is TGCGCCAGCAGCTCCCTGGGGGAGGGGGCCTACGAGCAGTACTTC. Its translation is CASSSLGEGAYEQYF.

V usage is TRBV6-5 and J usage is TRBJ2-7; 7 positions match TRBD1. Germline V gene sequence: CDR1 MNHEY, CDR2 SVGAGI. This CDR3 is 15 amino acids long. V trimming: 2 bases; J trimming: 3 bases; junction bases outside the gene matches: 7. This CDR3 is CASSYQNRGSYEQYF. The CDR3 coding sequence is TGTGCCAGCAGTTACCAGAACAGGGGCAGCTACGAGCAGTACTTC.

The chain uses TRBV7-9 and TRBJ1-1, with 7 bases identical to TRBD1. The junction had 7 bases not matched to a gene; V was cut back by 0 bases and J by 6 bases. This CDR3 has 15 residues. Per germline, CDR1 SEHNR and CDR2 FQNEAQ (reference sequence). The CDR3 DNA follows: TGTGCCAGCAGCTTAGCGCAGGGGGGGAAACCTGAAGCTTTCTTT. Amino acid sequence: CASSLAQGGKPEAFF.

The chain joins TRBV29-1 to TRBJ2-5, with D possibly being TRBD2 (6 bases). The CDR3 length is 14 residues. Germline values: CDR1 SQVTM, CDR2 ANQGSEA. V lost 6 bases and J lost 1, with 15 bases in between. CDR3 amino acids: CSVRAGLPQETQYF. CDR3 in DNA: TGCAGCGTCCGGGCAGGACTACCCCAAGAGACCCAGTACTTC.

V usage is TRBV6-5 and J usage is TRBJ2-5, with 11 positions matching TRBD1. The CDR3 has 13 residues. After removal of 6 bases from V and 5 bases from J, the junction contained 2 bases not matched to a gene. The germline V gene encodes CDR1 MNHEY and CDR2 SVGAGI. The CDR3 DNA sequence: TGTGCCAGCAGCCGGGACAGGGGGGAGACCCAGTACTTC. Translation gives CASSRDRGETQYF.

The CDR3 loop is CASSLGQGYNEQFF. DNA of the CDR3: TGCGCCAGCAGCTTGGGACAGGGGTACAATGAGCAGTTCTTC. This rearrangement joins TRBV5-1 to TRBJ2-1, with 8 bases aligning to TRBD1. Trimming took 0 bases from V and 4 from J; bases not matched to a gene: 0. Germline CDR1 and CDR2: SGHRS and YFSETQ. The CDR3 is 14 amino acids.

The chain recombines TRBV5-1 with TRBJ1-1; 11 nucleotides match TRBD1. Looked up from germline, CDR1 is SGHRS and CDR2 is YFSETQ. The CDR3 loop spans 15 amino acids. V lost 4 bases, J lost 4 bases, and 6 bases stayed unmatched. DNA for the CDR3: TGCGCCAGCAGCGTCTCCGGGACAGGGGGCACTGAAGCTTTCTTT. Encoded protein: CASSVSGTGGTEAFF.

This clone qualifies as medium-sized. V is TRBV10-3 and J is TRBJ2-7; possibly TRBD2 for D (5 bases). V was shortened by 0 bases and J by 4 bases, with 16 bases between the two germline ends. Germline V gene data show CDR1 as ENHRY and CDR2 as SYGVKD. The CDR3 contains 16 residues. The CDR3 region has the DNA TGTGCCATCAGTGAGTCTCCTCTAGAGTCGGGGTACGAGCAGTACTTC. This codes for CAISESPLESGYEQYF.

The chain uses TRBV19 and TRBJ2-6; maybe TRBD2 (5 bases). V was trimmed by 2 bases and J by 2 bases, leaving 10 bases between them. The CDR3 has 16 residues. From germline, CDR1 is LNHDA and CDR2 SQIVND (reference sequence). The CDR3 reads CASSISGVAGANVLTF. The CDR3 region has the DNA TGTGCCAGTAGTATATCCGGGGTTGCTGGGGCCAACGTCCTGACTTTC.

The genes are TRBV15 and TRBJ2-1; 8 bases agree with TRBD2. Germline V gene data show CDR1 as LNHNV and CDR2 as YYDKDF (reference sequence). The CDR3 runs to 17 residues. V shed 2 bases and J 2 bases; nucleotides not matched to a gene: 8. The CDR3: CATSRNAAGGAYNEQFF. The CDR3 region has the DNA TGTGCCACCAGCAGAAACGCGGCGGGAGGAGCCTACAATGAGCAGTTCTTC.

CDR3 in DNA: TGTGCCAGCAGTGCAGATTTAGGGTTCAACTATGGCTACACCTTC. Amino acid sequence: CASSADLGFNYGYTF. The chain combines TRBV2 with TRBJ1-2; D is undetermined. The length of the CDR3 is 15 residues. V was trimmed by 4 bases and J by 2 bases, leaving 14 bases between them. CDR1 SNHLY and CDR2 FYNNEI come from the germline V gene.

This clone was picked up a small number of times. The V and J genes are TRBV7-6 and TRBJ2-2, with 9 positions matching TRBD2. This CDR3 region has 15 residues. The V gene's germline CDR1 is SGHVS and CDR2 FNYEAQ. Losses at the gene ends were 6 bases for V and 6 bases for J; bases not matched to a gene: 8. The CDR3 loop reads CASRLIAGVSGELFF. The CDR3 DNA follows: TGTGCCAGCAGGCTTATAGCGGGAGTTTCCGGGGAGCTGTTTTTT.

V gene TRBV4-1 combines with J gene TRBJ2-3; D call uncertain. The V end was cut by 1 base, the J end by 2 bases, with 13 bases between. Germline CDR1 and CDR2: MGHRA and YSYEKL. This CDR3 region has 16 residues. CDR3 in DNA: TGCGCCAGCAGCCAAGGGAGTCTCACTAACACAGATACGCAGTATTTT. It codes for CASSQGSLTNTDTQYF.

This chain's CDR3 is CASRGDPGKLFF. In nucleotides, the CDR3 is TGTGCCAGCAGGGGAGACCCCGGGAAACTGTTTTTT. The V gene is TRBV2, the J gene TRBJ1-4; D is ambiguous. Germline V gives CDR1 SNHLY, CDR2 FYNNEI. V dropped 6 bases and J dropped 11 bases, with 13 bases sitting between them. The CDR3 loop spans 12 amino acids.

The V gene is TRBV7-8, the J gene TRBJ2-1; 13 bases are shared with TRBD2. Unmatched junction bases numbered 9, after V lost 6 bases and J lost 10 bases. The germline V gene encodes CDR1 SGHVS and CDR2 FQNEAQ. The CDR3 length is 15 residues. The CDR3 here is CASSGLAGESYEQFF. As DNA, the CDR3 is TGTGCCAGCAGTGGACTAGCGGGAGAAAGTTACGAGCAGTTCTTC.

This sequence joins TRBV5-5 and TRBJ2-5; D gene ambiguous. Germline V CDR1 and CDR2: SGHKS, YYEKEE (reference sequence). The CDR3 length is 13 residues. V lost 1 base, J lost 5 bases, and 9 bases lay in between. This chain's CDR3 is CASSLLAGETQYF. The CDR3 DNA sequence: TGTGCCAGCAGCTTGCTTGCCGGGGAGACCCAGTACTTC.

The chain employs TRBV9 and TRBJ1-1, with unresolved D. Germline V lookup: CDR1 SGDLS, CDR2 YYNGEE. The ends were cut back, 3 bases at V and 5 bases at J, with 11 bases in the middle. This CDR3 spans 13 amino acids. The CDR3 loop reads CASSDAWGTEAFF. The DNA for the CDR3 is TGTGCCAGCAGCGACGCCTGGGGAACTGAAGCTTTCTTT.

This clone was detected once. CDR3 sequence (DNA): TGTGCCAGCAGCTTAGGATTTGGGGAGACCCAGTACTTC. Translated: CASSLGFGETQYF. The V and J genes are TRBV7-2 and TRBJ2-5; D ambiguous. CDR1 is SGHTA and CDR2 is FQGNSA in the germline V gene. V was clipped by 1 base and J by 5 bases, with 8 bases between them. The CDR3 loop spans 13 amino acids.

The chain couples TRBV29-1 to TRBJ1-4; 7 positions agree with TRBD1. Trimming took 7 bases from V and 8 from J; bases not matched to a gene: 10. Germline V lookup: CDR1 SQVTM, CDR2 ANQGSEA. There are 13 residues in the CDR3. The CDR3 nucleotides are TGCAGCGCCGGACAGGCTCGGGGCGAAAAACTGTTTTTT. Its protein is CSAGQARGEKLFF.

This chain uses TRBV6-5 with TRBJ1-5, with D hard to call. The germline gives CDR1 MNHEY, CDR2 SVGAGI. The CDR3 contains 14 residues. The ends were cut back, 6 bases at V and 1 base at J, with 10 bases in the middle. CDR3 amino acids: CASSSRKSNQPQHF. CDR3 DNA sequence: TGTGCCAGCAGCTCCCGTAAGAGCAATCAGCCCCAGCATTTT.